Listed below are T cell receptor beta chains from one sample, sequenced in a study of chemoradiotherapy in HPV16-positive cancers. TCRdb keeps only in-frame clones here, not all; method: immunoSEQ multiplex PCR. The sample lists 25,000 to 30,000 clones, more than 80% occurring once. Material: blood, obtained from a patient who underwent chemoradiotherapy. The receptors were gathered from a human donor with HPV-associated anogenital cancer. CDR3s include the opening cysteine and the closing phenylalanine or tryptophan. D genes are given only for firm matches. Size tells how often a clone was seen (once, few, many) or the class of an expanded clone, and some rows leave it out.

j_gene,abundance,d_gene,v_gene,CDR3aa,CDR3nt
TRBJ2-1,NA,NA,TRBV5-1,CASSNGVNEQFF,TGCGCCAGCAGTAACGGGGTCAATGAGCAGTTCTTC
TRBJ2-5,NA,NA,TRBV30,CAWSVSRETQYF,TGTGCCTGGAGTGTATCCCGCGAGACCCAGTACTTC
TRBJ1-1,NA,NA,TRBV25-1,CASSEYHPAEGARTEAFF,TGTGCCAGCAGTGAATACCACCCCGCGGAGGGCGCCAGGACTGAAGCTTTCTTT
TRBJ1-5,NA,NA,TRBV18,CASSPSSANQPQHF,TGTGCCAGCTCACCAAGCTCGGCAAATCAGCCCCAGCATTTT
TRBJ1-5,NA,TRBD1,TRBV30,CAWRTGGAGNQPQHF,TGTGCCTGGAGAACAGGGGGCGCAGGGAATCAGCCCCAGCATTTT
TRBJ1-4,NA,TRBD1,TRBV20-1,CSADDRAKLFF,TGCAGTGCTGATGACAGGGCGAAACTGTTTTTT
TRBJ2-5,NA,NA,TRBV5-1,CASSLGTRQASQETQYF,TGCGCCAGCAGCTTGGGTACCCGACAGGCTTCCCAAGAGACCCAGTACTTC
TRBJ1-2,NA,TRBD1,TRBV5-1,CASSFVQGGDGYTF,TGCGCCAGCAGCTTTGTGCAGGGGGGAGATGGCTACACCTTC
TRBJ1-2,once,TRBD1,TRBV2,CASRETGKNYGYTF,TGTGCCAGCAGGGAGACAGGGAAAAACTATGGCTACACCTTC
TRBJ2-1,NA,TRBD1,TRBV4-2,CASSQVLGQGADNEQFF,TGTGCCAGCAGCCAAGTATTGGGACAGGGGGCTGACAATGAGCAGTTCTTC
TRBJ2-4,NA,NA,TRBV5-5,CASSFNGDSKNIQYF,TGTGCCAGCAGCTTTAACGGGGATTCAAAAAACATTCAGTACTTC